Listed here are 3 T cell receptor beta chains from one sample, sequenced in a study of blood T cell repertoires in COVID-19. Assay used: immunoSEQ multiplex PCR; TCRdb lists only in-frame clones, some missing. Of tens of thousands of clones in the sample, 80% to 90% were seen once. The sequencing sample was made of peripheral blood. The receptors here all came from a human donor in a cohort sampled during active COVID-19.

The chain joins TRBV29-1 to TRBJ2-1; 7 bases are a match to TRBD1. The V segment lost 5 bases and the J segment 4 bases; nucleotides outside the gene matches: 5. The CDR3 length is 13 residues. Per germline, CDR1 SQVTM and CDR2 ANQGSEA. CDR3 sequence reads: CSVSPGQYNEQFF. The CDR3 bases are TGCAGCGTTTCCCCGGGACAGTACAATGAGCAGTTCTTC.

The chain is built from TRBV27 and TRBJ2-7; perhaps TRBD2 as D (6 bases). Germline V lookup: CDR1 MNHEY, CDR2 SMNVEV (reference sequence). CDR3 length equals 14 residues. V was shortened by 6 bases and J by 6 bases, with 18 bases between the two germline ends. CDR3 sequence: CASSFRRAGAEQYF. CDR3 DNA sequence: TGTGCCAGCAGCTTCAGGAGGGCTGGGGCCGAGCAGTACTTC.

V is TRBV27 and J is TRBJ2-5, with a possible D match to TRBD2 (6 bases). Germline V gene lookup returns CDR1 MNHEY and CDR2 SMNVEV (reference sequence). The CDR3 length is 15 residues. With 4 bases removed from V and 3 bases from J, the gap between germline ends came to 15 bases. The CDR3 reads CASSSLGLRKETQYF. The CDR3 nucleotides are TGTGCCAGCAGTTCCTTGGGACTCAGGAAAGAGACCCAGTACTTC.